Given below is one T cell receptor (beta chain) in context. The V end lost 1 base, the J end lost 8 bases, and 11 bases lay between the germline ends. Germline V CDR1 and CDR2: LGHDT, YNNKEL (reference sequence). The CDR3 is 13 amino acids. These data originate in a study of blood T cell repertoires in COVID-19. Study in general: Specimens from acute and convalescent COVID-19 originated in the United States, Italy and Spain. T cells, B-cell-depleted T cells, or PBMCs supplied cDNA or gDNA.

In the original analysis: Counts of nucleated cells, estimated from reference gene primer amplification, were obtained. This table comes from immunoSEQ multiplex PCR, and its TCRdb copy is limited to in-frame clones, with some not included. V and J calls and clone size are given by that table; D and trimming were obtained from the DNA. Altogether under 250,000 clones are present, 80% being singletons, with the ten largest covering 10% to 15%. Sequenced: peripheral blood. The TCR originated in a human donor in a cohort sampled during active COVID-19. The chain joins TRBV3-1 (or the pseudogene TRBV3-2) to TRBJ1-2; D is unclear. For the CDR3, the DNA is TGTGCCAGCAGCCAAGGGGTGAACGGGGGCTACACCTTC. Residues: CASSQGVNGGYTF.